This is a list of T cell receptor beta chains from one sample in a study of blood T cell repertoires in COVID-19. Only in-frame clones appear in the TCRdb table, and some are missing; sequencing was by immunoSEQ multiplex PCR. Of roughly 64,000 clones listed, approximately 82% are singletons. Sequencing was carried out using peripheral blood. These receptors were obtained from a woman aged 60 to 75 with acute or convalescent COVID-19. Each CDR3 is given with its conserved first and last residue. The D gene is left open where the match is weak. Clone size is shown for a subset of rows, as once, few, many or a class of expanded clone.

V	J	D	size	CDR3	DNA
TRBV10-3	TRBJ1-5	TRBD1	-	CAISQETGGGKPQHF	TGTGCCATCAGTCAAGAGACAGGGGGCGGAAAGCCCCAGCATTTT
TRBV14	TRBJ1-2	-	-	CASSQDIGQGYTF	TGTGCCAGCAGCCAAGATATAGGACAGGGCTACACCTTC
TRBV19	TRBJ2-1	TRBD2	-	CASSSGGANNEQFF	TGTGCCAGTAGTAGCGGGGGGGCCAACAATGAGCAGTTCTTC
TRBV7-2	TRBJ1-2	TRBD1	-	CASSLGGTGSYGYTF	TGTGCCAGCAGCTTAGGTGGGACAGGGAGTTATGGCTACACCTTC
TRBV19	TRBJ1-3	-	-	CASSIDSTSGNTIYF	TGTGCCAGTAGTATCGACAGTACCTCTGGAAACACCATATATTTT
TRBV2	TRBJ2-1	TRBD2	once	CASSELAGNEQFF	TGTGCCAGCAGTGAACTAGCGGGTAATGAGCAGTTCTTC
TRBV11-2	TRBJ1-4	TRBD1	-	CASSLRTGFVPNEKLFF	TGTGCCAGCAGCTTAAGGACAGGGTTTGTACCTAATGAAAAACTGTTTTTT
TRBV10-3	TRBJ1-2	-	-	CAISDLTSGYTF	TGTGCCATCAGTGACCTGACTAGTGGCTACACCTTC
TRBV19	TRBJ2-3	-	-	CASSIQGVADTQYF	TGTGCCAGTAGTATACAGGGTGTGGCAGATACGCAGTATTTT
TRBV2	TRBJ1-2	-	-	CASSNRELDYGYTF	TGTGCCAGCAGTAACAGGGAGTTAGACTATGGCTACACCTTC
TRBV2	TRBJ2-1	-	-	CASSELALGSSYNEQFF	TGTGCCAGCAGTGAATTAGCGTTGGGGAGCTCCTACAATGAGCAGTTCTTC
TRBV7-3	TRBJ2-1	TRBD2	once	CASSRTGGPGEQFF	TGTGCCAGCAGTAGGACGGGGGGGCCAGGGGAGCAGTTCTTC
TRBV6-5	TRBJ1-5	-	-	CASSPQGYSNQPQHF	TGTGCCAGCAGTCCTCAGGGGTATAGCAATCAGCCCCAGCATTTT
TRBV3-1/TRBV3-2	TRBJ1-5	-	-	CASSQGGQISNQPQHF	TGTGCCAGCAGCCAAGGTGGGCAGATCAGCAATCAGCCCCAGCATTTT
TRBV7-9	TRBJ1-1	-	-	CASSLEEGQKAFF	TGTGCCAGCAGCTTAGAGGAGGGGCAGAAAGCTTTCTTT
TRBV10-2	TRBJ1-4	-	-	CASSEDQGWNEKLFF	TGCGCCAGCAGTGAAGATCAGGGGTGGAATGAAAAACTGTTTTTT
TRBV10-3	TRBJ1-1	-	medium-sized	CAISESTGNTEAFF	TGTGCCATCAGTGAGTCGACGGGGAACACTGAAGCTTTCTTT
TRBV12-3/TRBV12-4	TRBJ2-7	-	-	CASSLWGDEQYF	TGTGCCAGCAGTTTGTGGGGAGACGAGCAGTACTTC
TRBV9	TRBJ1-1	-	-	CASSVEADNTEAFF	TGTGCCAGCAGCGTAGAGGCGGATAACACTGAAGCTTTCTTT
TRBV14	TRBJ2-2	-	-	CASSQGLGNSNTGELFF	TGTGCCAGCAGCCAAGGACTTGGAAATTCGAACACCGGGGAGCTGTTTTTT
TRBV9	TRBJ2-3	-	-	CASSTPEVGGQVDTQYF	TGTGCCAGCAGCACTCCGGAGGTGGGGGGGCAGGTAGATACGCAGTATTTT
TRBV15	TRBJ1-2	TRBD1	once	CATSITGGGGYTF	TGTGCCACCAGCATAACAGGGGGAGGCGGCTACACCTTC
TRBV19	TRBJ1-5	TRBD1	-	CASRPPGQGNYQPQHF	TGTGCCAGTAGACCTCCGGGACAGGGGAATTATCAGCCCCAGCATTTT
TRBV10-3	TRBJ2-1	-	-	CAISESRGREVYEQFF	TGTGCCATCAGTGAGAGTAGGGGCCGTGAGGTGTATGAGCAGTTCTTC
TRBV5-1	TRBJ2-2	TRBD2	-	CASSYDGGDTGELFF	TGCGCCAGCAGCTATGACGGGGGGGACACCGGGGAGCTGTTTTTT
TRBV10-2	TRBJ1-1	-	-	CASLHRTEAFF	TGCGCCAGCCTCCACAGGACTGAAGCTTTCTTT
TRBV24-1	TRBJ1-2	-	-	CATSDFDSHYGYTF	TGTGCCACCAGTGATTTCGACAGCCACTATGGCTACACCTTC
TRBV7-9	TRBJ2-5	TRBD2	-	CASSYGLAGEETQYF	TGTGCCAGCAGCTACGGACTAGCGGGGGAAGAGACCCAGTACTTC
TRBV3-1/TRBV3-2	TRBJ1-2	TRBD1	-	CASSPSRQGSGYTF	TGTGCCAGCAGCCCCTCCCGACAGGGATCTGGCTACACCTTC
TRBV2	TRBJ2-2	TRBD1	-	CASKGQASSGELFF	TGTGCCAGCAAGGGACAGGCGTCTAGCGGGGAGCTGTTTTTT
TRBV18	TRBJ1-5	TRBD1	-	CASSSGTGRAYSNQPQHF	TGTGCCAGCTCCTCAGGGACAGGTCGCGCATATAGCAATCAGCCCCAGCATTTT
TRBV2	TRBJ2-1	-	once	CASSLVGAVEQFF	TGTGCCAGCAGTTTAGTGGGGGCTGTTGAGCAGTTCTTC
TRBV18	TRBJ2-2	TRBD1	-	CASSQGQLTGELFF	TGTGCCAGCTCACAGGGACAGCTCACCGGGGAGCTGTTTTTT
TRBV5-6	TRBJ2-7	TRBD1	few	CASSLEPGQGSYEQYF	TGTGCCAGCAGCTTGGAACCGGGACAGGGTTCCTACGAGCAGTACTTC
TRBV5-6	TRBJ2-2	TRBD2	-	CASSLGWLAGQTGELFF	TGTGCCAGCAGCTTGGGCTGGCTAGCGGGGCAAACCGGGGAGCTGTTTTTT
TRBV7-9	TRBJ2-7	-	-	CASSFDSNEQYF	TGTGCCAGCAGCTTCGACAGTAACGAGCAGTACTTC
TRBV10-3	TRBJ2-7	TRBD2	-	CAISSGTSDKQYF	TGTGCCATCAGCAGTGGGACTAGCGATAAGCAGTACTTC
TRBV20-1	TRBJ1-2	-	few	CSASREGYTF	TGCAGTGCTAGCAGGGAAGGCTACACCTTC
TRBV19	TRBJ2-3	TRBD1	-	CASSKKTGTGATDTQYF	TGTGCCAGTAGTAAGAAAACCGGGACAGGGGCTACCGATACGCAGTATTTT
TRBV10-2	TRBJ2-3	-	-	CASSELRRSTDTQYF	TGCGCCAGCAGTGAGCTACGGAGGAGCACCGATACGCAGTATTTT
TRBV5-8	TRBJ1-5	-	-	CASSLGTAGGNQPQHF	TGTGCCAGCAGCTTGGGGACCGCCGGGGGCAATCAGCCCCAGCATTTT
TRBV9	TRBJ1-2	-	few	CASSVAGTAYGYTF	TGTGCCAGCAGCGTAGCGGGAACAGCCTATGGCTACACCTTC
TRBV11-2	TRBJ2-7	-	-	CASSLHSYEQYF	TGTGCCAGCAGCTTACACTCCTACGAGCAGTACTTC
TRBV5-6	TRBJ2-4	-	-	CASSPRLWGRGLSKNIQYF	TGTGCCAGCAGCCCTCGGCTTTGGGGAAGGGGGTTATCCAAAAACATTCAGTACTTC
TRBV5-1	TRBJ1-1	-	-	CASSTGQGSGTEAFF	TGCGCCAGCAGCACTGGTCAGGGATCGGGCACTGAAGCTTTCTTT
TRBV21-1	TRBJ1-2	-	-	CASIPDRGFCYTF	TGTGCCAGCATTCCGGACAGGGGTTTCTGCTACACCTTC
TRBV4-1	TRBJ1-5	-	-	CASSQANMGFSNQPQHF	TGCGCCAGCAGCCAAGCTAATATGGGCTTTAGCAATCAGCCCCAGCATTTT
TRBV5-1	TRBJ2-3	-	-	CASSLVPSGEVRDTQYF	TGCGCCAGCAGCTTGGTCCCGTCCGGGGAGGTGAGAGATACGCAGTATTTT
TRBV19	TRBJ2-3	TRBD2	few	CASSIPAGVSTDTQYF	TGTGCCAGTAGTATACCGGCGGGGGTGTCCACAGATACGCAGTATTTT
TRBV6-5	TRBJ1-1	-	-	CATLPLRSHTEAFF	TGTGCCACCCTCCCCCTTAGGAGCCACACTGAAGCTTTCTTT
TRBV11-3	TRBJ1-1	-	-	CASSFAGRENTEAFF	TGTGCCAGCAGCTTCGCAGGGAGGGAGAACACTGAAGCTTTCTTT
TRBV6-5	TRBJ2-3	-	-	CASSPSTDTQYF	TGTGCCAGCAGTCCTAGCACAGATACGCAGTATTTT
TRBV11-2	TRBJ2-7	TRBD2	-	CASSLVGTSGDYEQYF	TGTGCCAGCAGCTTAGTTGGGACTAGCGGGGACTACGAGCAGTACTTC
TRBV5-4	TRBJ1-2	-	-	CASSTSPTEGYTF	TGTGCCAGCAGCACGTCCCCGACTGAAGGCTACACCTTC
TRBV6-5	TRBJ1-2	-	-	CASSYPRGLGGYTF	TGTGCCAGCAGTTACCCCAGGGGTCTAGGGGGCTACACCTTC
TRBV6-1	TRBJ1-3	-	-	CASSERGNSGNTIYF	TGTGCCAGCAGTGAACGCGGGAACTCTGGAAACACCATATATTTT
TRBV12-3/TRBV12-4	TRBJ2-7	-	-	CASSLHSYEQYF	TGTGCCAGCAGTTTGCACAGCTACGAGCAGTACTTC
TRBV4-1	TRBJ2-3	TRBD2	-	CASSTSGGGTDTQYF	TGCGCCAGCAGCACTAGCGGGGGGGGCACAGATACGCAGTATTTT
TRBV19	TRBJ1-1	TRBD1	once	CASSITGANTEAFF	TGTGCCAGTAGTATAACAGGGGCGAACACTGAAGCTTTCTTT
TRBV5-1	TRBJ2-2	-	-	CASSARSRASGELFF	TGCGCCAGCAGCGCCCGCTCCAGGGCGTCCGGGGAGCTGTTTTTT